The 3 T cell receptor beta chains below all came from one sample that was sequenced in a study of blood T cell repertoires in COVID-19. Using immunoSEQ multiplex PCR, the repertoire was profiled, and TCRdb retains in-frame clones only, with some absent. The sample has about 25,000 clones, around 90% seen once; the top ten hold under 8.5%. The specimen was peripheral blood. The source is a man over 45 with active COVID-19.

The chain recombines TRBV7-9 with TRBJ1-6; 11 positions match TRBD1. From germline, CDR1 is SEHNR and CDR2 FQNEAQ (reference sequence). Germline trimming cut 5 bases from V and 6 bases from J; bases unmatched to any gene: 6. This CDR3 is built from 16 residues. The CDR3 protein is CASSPGGTGGNSPLHF. The CDR3 bases are TGTGCCAGCAGCCCGGGAGGGACAGGGGGTAATTCACCCCTCCACTTT.

The V and J genes are TRBV3-1 (or the pseudogene TRBV3-2) and TRBJ1-2, with 7 bases identical to TRBD1. Germline-derived CDR1 and CDR2 are LGHDT and YNNKEL (reference sequence). The trim removed 4 bases at V and 5 bases at J, leaving 1 base unmatched. This CDR3 has 12 residues. This CDR3 reads CASSPRGYGYTF. DNA of the CDR3: TGTGCCAGCAGCCCCAGGGGGTATGGCTACACCTTC.

The chain recombines TRBV2 with TRBJ2-3, with 7 bases aligning to TRBD2. Germline CDR1 and CDR2: SNHLY and FYNNEI. The trim removed 6 bases at V and 0 bases at J, leaving 6 bases unmatched. The CDR3 has 15 residues. The CDR3 loop reads CASRRNSGSTDTQYF. The CDR3 coding sequence is TGTGCCAGCAGGAGGAATAGCGGGAGCACAGATACGCAGTATTTT. Using reference TRBV2 and TRBJ2-3 for the parts outside the CDR3, the full variable domain is EPEVTQTPSHQVTQMGQEVILRCVPISNHLYFYWYRQILGQKVEFLVSFYNNEISEKSEIFDDQFSVERPDGSNFTLKIRSTKLEDSAMYFCASRRNSGSTDTQYFGPGTRLTVL.